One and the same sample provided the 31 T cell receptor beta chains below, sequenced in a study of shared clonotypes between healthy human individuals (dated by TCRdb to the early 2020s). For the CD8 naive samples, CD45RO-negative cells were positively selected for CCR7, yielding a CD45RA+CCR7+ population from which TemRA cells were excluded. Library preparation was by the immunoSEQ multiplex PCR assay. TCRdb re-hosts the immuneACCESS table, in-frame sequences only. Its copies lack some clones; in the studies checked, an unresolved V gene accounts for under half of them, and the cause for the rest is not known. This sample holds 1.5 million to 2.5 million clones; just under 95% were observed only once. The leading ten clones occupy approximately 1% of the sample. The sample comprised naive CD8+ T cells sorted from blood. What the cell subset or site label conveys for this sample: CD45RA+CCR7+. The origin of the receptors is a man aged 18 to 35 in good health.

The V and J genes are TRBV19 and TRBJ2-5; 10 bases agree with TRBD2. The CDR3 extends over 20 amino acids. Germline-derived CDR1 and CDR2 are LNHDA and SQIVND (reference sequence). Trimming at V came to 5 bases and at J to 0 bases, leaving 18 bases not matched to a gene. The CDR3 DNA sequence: TGTGCCAGTAGTTCCCCCTCCGGGACTAGCGCAGCAAGGTACCAAGAGACCCAGTACTTC. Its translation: CASSSPSGTSAARYQETQYF. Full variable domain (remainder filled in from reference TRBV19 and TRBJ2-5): DGGITQSPKYLFRKEGQNVTLSCEQNLNHDAMYWYRQDPGQGLRLIYYSQIVNDFQKGDIAEGYSVSREKKESFPLTVTSAQKNPTAFYLCASSSPSGTSAARYQETQYFGPGTRLLVL.

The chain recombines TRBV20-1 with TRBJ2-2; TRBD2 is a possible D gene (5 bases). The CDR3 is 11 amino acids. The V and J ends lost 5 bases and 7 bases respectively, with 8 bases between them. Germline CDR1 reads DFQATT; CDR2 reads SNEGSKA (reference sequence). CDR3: CSASGGGELFF. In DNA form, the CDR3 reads TGCAGTGCTTCCGGAGGCGGGGAGCTGTTTTTT.

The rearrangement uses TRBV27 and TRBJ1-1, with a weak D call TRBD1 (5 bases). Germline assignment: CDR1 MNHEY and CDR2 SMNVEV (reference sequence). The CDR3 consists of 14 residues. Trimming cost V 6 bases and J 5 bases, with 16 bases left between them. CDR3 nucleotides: TGTGCCAGCAGCCCCTACAGGTCGGGGACTGAAGCTTTCTTT. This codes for CASSPYRSGTEAFF.

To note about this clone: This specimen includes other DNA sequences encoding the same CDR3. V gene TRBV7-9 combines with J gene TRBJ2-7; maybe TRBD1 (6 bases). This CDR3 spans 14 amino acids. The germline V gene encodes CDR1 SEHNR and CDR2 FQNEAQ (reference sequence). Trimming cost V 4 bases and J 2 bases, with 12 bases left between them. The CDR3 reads CASSSTTGAYEQYF. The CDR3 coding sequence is TGTGCCAGCAGCTCCACGACAGGTGCCTACGAGCAGTACTTC.

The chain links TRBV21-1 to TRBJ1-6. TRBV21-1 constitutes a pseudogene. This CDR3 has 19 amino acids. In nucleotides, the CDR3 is TGTGCCAGCAGCAAGTTAGCGTGGGCAGGGCCCGATCATAATTCACCCCTCCACTTT. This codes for CASSKLAWAGPDHNSPLHF.

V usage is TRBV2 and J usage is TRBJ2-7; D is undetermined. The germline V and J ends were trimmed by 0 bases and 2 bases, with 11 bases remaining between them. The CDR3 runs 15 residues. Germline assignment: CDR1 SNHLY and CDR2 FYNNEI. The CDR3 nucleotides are TGTGCCAGCAGTGAAGCGCTAGAAGTACCCTACGAGCAGTACTTC. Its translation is CASSEALEVPYEQYF.

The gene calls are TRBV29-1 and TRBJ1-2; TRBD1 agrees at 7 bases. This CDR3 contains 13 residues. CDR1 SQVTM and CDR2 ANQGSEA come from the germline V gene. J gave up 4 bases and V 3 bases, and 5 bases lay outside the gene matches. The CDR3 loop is CSVDPTGPYGYTF. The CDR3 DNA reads TGCAGCGTTGATCCGACAGGGCCCTATGGCTACACCTTC.

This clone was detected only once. The CDR3 region has the DNA TGTGCCAGCAGCTTCCGCGGGGGTAGCTCCTACGAGCAGTACTTC. Its translation is CASSFRGGSSYEQYF. The chain couples TRBV5-4 to TRBJ2-7, with TRBD2 matching over 7 bases. The CDR3 loop spans 15 amino acids. Trimming removed 2 bases from V and 0 bases from J; junction bases left unmatched: 5. The germline CDR1 and CDR2 sequences are SGHNT and YYREEE (reference sequence). Using reference TRBV5-4 and TRBJ2-7 for the parts outside the CDR3, the full variable domain is ETGVTQSPTHLIKTRGQQVTLRCSSQSGHNTVSWYQQALGQGPQFIFQYYREEENGRGNFPPRFSGLQFPNYSSELNVNALELDDSALYLCASSFRGGSSYEQYFGPGTRLTVT.

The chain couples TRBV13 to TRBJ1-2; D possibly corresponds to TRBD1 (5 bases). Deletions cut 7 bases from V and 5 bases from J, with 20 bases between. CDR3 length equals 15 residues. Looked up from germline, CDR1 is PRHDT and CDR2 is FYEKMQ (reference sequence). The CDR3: CASTNGTGLKYGYTF. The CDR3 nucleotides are TGTGCCAGCACCAACGGGACGGGGCTTAAATATGGCTACACCTTC.

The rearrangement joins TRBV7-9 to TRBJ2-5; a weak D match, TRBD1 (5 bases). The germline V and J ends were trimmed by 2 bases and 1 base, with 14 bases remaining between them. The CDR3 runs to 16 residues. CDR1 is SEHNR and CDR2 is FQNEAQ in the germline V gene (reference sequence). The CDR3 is CASSLSHSGAQETQYF. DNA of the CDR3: TGTGCCAGCAGCTTATCTCACAGTGGGGCCCAAGAGACCCAGTACTTC.

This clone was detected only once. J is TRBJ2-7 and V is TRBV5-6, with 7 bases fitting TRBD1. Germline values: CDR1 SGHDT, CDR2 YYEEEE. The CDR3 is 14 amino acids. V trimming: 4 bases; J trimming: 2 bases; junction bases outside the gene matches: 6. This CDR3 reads CASSPGQVTYEQYF. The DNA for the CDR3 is TGTGCCAGCAGCCCCGGACAGGTTACCTACGAGCAGTACTTC.

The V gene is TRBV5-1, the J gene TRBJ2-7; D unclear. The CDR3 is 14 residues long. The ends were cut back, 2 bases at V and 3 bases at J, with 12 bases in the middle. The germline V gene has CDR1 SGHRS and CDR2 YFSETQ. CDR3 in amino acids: CASSFDMTLYEQYF. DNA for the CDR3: TGCGCCAGCAGCTTCGATATGACCCTCTACGAGCAGTACTTC.

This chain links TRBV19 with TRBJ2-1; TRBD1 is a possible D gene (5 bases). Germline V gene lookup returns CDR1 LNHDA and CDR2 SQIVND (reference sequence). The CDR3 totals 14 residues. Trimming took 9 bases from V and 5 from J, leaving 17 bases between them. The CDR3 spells CASLKAGQDNEQFF. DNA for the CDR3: TGTGCCAGCCTCAAGGCAGGGCAGGACAATGAGCAGTTCTTC. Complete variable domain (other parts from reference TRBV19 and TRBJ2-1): DGGITQSPKYLFRKEGQNVTLSCEQNLNHDAMYWYRQDPGQGLRLIYYSQIVNDFQKGDIAEGYSVSREKKESFPLTVTSAQKNPTAFYLCASLKAGQDNEQFFGPGTRLTVL.

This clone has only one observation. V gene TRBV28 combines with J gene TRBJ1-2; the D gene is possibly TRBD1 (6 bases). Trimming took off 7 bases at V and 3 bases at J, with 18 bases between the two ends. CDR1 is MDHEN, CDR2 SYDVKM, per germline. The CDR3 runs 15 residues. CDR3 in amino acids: CASTSPRTEYYGYTF. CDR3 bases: TGTGCCAGCACTTCCCCAAGGACAGAATACTATGGCTACACCTTC.

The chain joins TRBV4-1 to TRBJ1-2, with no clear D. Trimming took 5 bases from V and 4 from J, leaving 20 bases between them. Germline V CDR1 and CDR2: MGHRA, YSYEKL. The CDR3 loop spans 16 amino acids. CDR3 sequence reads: CASSVPDTGFFYGYTF. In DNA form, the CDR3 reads TGCGCCAGCAGCGTTCCAGACACGGGGTTTTTCTATGGCTACACCTTC.

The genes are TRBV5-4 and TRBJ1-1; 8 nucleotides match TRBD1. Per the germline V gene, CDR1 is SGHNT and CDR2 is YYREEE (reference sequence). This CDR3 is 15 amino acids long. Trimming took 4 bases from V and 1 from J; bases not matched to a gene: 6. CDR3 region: CASSLTGTGNTEAFF. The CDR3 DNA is TGTGCCAGCAGCCTAACCGGGACAGGGAACACTGAAGCTTTCTTT.

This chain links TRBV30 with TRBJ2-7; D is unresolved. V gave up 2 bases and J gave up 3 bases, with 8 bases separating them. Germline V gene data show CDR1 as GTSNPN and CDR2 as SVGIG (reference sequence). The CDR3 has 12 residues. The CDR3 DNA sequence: TGTGCCTGGAGTAAGTCAGGCTACGAGCAGTACTTC. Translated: CAWSKSGYEQYF.

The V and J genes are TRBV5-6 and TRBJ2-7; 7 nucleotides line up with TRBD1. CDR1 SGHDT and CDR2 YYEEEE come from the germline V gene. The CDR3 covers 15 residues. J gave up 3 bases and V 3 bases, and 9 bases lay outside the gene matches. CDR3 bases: TGTGCCAGCAGCTCGTCCGGGACAGCGCGCTACGAGCAGTACTTC. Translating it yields CASSSSGTARYEQYF.

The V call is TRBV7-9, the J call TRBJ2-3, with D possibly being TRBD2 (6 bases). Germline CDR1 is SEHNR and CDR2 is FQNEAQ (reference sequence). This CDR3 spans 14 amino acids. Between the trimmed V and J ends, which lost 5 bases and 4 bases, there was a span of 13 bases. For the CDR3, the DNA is TGTGCCAGCAGCCCCTGGGGGGAGGCAGATACGCAGTATTTT. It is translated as CASSPWGEADTQYF.

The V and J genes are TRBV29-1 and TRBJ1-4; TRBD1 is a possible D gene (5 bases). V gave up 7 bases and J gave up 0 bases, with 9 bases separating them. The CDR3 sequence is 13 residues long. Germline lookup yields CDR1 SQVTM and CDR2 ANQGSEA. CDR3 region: CSATTATNEKLFF. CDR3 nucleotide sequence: TGCAGCGCAACGACAGCAACTAATGAAAAACTGTTTTTT.

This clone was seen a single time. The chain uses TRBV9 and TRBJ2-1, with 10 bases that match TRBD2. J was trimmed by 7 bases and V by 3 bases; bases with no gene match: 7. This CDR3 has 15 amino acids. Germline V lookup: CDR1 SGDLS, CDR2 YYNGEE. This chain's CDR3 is CASSDRLAGENEQFF. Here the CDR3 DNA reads TGTGCCAGCAGCGATAGGCTAGCGGGAGAAAATGAGCAGTTCTTC.

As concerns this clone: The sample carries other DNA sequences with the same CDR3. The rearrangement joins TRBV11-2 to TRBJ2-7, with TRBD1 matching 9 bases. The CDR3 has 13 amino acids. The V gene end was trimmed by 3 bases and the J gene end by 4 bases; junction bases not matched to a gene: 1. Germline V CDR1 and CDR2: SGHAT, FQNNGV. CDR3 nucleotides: TGTGCCAGCAGCTTGGACAGGGGTTACGAGCAGTACTTC. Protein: CASSLDRGYEQYF.

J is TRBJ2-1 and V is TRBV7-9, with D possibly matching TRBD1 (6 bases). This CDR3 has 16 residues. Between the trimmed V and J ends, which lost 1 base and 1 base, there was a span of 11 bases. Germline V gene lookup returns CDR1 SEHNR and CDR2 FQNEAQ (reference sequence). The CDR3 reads CASSLVEGVSYNEQFF. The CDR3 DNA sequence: TGTGCCAGCAGCTTAGTAGAGGGGGTATCCTACAATGAGCAGTTCTTC.

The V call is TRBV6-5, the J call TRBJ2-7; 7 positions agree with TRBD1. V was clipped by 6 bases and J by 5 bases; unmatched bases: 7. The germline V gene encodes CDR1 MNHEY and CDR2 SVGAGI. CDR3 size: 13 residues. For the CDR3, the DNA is TGTGCCAGCAGCATGACAGGGACGGACGAGCAGTACTTC. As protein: CASSMTGTDEQYF.

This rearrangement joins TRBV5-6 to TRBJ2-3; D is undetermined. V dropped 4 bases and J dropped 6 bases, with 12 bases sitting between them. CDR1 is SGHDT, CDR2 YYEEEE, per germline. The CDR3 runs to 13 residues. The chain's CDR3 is CASSPEAGDTQYF. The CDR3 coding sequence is TGTGCCAGCAGCCCCGAGGCCGGGGATACGCAGTATTTT.

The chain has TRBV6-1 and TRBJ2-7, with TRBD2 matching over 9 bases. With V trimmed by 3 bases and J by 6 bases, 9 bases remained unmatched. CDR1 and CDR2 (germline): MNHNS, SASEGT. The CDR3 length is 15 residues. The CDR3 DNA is TGTGCCAGCAGTGACCTTAGCGGGAGCTTCGGCGAGCAGTACTTC. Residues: CASSDLSGSFGEQYF.

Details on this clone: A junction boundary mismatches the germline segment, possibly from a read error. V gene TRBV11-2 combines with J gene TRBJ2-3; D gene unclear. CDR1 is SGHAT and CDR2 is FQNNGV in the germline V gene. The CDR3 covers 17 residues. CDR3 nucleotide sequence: TGTGCCAGCGGCTTACTGGACGGACCCTCTAGCACAGATACGCAGTATTTT. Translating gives CASGLLDGPSSTDTQYF.

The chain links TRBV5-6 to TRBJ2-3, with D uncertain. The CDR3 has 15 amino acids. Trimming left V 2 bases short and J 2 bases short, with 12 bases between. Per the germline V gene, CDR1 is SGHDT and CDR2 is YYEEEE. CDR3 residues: CASSFSDPHTDTQYF. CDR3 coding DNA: TGTGCCAGCAGCTTTTCGGACCCACACACAGATACGCAGTATTTT. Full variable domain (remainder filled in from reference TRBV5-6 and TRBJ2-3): DAGVTQSPTHLIKTRGQQVTLRCSPKSGHDTVSWYQQALGQGPQFIFQYYEEEERQRGNFPDRFSGHQFPNYSSELNVNALLLGDSALYLCASSFSDPHTDTQYFGPGTRLTVL.

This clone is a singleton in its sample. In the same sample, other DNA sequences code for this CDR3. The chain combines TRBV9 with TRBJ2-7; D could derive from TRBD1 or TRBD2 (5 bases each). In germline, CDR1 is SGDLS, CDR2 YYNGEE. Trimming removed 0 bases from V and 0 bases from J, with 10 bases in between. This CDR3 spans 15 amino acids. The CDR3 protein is CASSVGGAVSYEQYF. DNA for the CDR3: TGTGCCAGCAGCGTAGGAGGGGCCGTCTCCTACGAGCAGTACTTC. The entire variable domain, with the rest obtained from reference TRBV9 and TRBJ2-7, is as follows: DSGVTQTPKHLITATGQRVTLRCSPRSGDLSVYWYQQSLDQGLQFLIQYYNGEERAKGNILERFSAQQFPDLHSELNLSSLELGDSALYFCASSVGGAVSYEQYFGPGTRLTVT.

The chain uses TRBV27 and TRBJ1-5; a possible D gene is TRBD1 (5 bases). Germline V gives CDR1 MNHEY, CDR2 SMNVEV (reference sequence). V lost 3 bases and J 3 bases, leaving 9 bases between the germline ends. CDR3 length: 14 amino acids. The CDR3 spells CASSFDGANQPQHF. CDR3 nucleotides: TGTGCCAGCAGTTTCGATGGGGCCAATCAGCCCCAGCATTTT.

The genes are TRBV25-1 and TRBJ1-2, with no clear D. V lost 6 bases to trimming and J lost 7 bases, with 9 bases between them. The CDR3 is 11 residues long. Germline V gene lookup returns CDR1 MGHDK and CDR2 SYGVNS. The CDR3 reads CASRKGAGYTF. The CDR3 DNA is TGTGCCAGCAGAAAAGGAGCTGGCTACACCTTC.